The table lists the clone carrying this T cell receptor (beta chain) with a few counts. Assay: immunoSEQ multiplex PCR; the TCRdb copy retains only in-frame clones and omits some. The table lists more than 200,000 clones, approximately 80% of them singletons, with 10% in the top ten. The entry originates in a study of blood T cell repertoires in COVID-19. The CDR3 sequence is 16 residues long. Germline lookup yields CDR1 MNHEY and CDR2 SVGEGT. V gave up 6 bases and J gave up 2 bases, with 17 bases separating them. Input material: peripheral blood. This chain joins TRBV6-2 or TRBV6-3 and TRBJ1-5; perhaps TRBD1 as D (5 bases). This receptor was obtained from a woman aged 80 or over with acute or convalescent COVID-19. CDR3 DNA sequence: TGTGCCAGCAGCAATATACGGACAAGGGGCAATCAGCCCCAGCATTTT. Its protein is CASSNIRTRGNQPQHF.